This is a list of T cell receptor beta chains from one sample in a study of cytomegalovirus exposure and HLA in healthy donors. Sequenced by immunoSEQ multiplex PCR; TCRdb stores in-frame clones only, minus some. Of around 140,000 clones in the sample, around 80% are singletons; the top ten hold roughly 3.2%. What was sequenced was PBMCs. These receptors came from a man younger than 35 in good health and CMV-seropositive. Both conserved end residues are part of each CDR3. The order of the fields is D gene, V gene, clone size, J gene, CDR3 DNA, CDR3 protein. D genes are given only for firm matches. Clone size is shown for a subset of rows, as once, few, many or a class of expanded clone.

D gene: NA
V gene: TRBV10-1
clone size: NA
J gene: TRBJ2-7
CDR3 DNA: TGCGCCAGCAGTGACAGGGACTCCTACGAGCAGTACTTC
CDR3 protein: CASSDRDSYEQYF

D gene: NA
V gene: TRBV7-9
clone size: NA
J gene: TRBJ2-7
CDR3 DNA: TGTGCCAGCAGTGCCGGGACTGCCTGGTACGAGCAGTACTTC
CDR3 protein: CASSAGTAWYEQYF

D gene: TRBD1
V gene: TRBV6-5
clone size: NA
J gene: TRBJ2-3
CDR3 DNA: TGTGCCAGCAGTTCTGCTACCGGGACAGGGAGAGATACGCAGTATTTT
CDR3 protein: CASSSATGTGRDTQYF

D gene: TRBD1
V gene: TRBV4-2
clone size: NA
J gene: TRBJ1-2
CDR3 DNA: TGTGCCAGCAGCCACCCGGGACAGGGGCCAGAGGGTTCCGGCTACACCTTC
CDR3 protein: CASSHPGQGPEGSGYTF

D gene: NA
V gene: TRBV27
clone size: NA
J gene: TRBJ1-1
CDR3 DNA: TGTGCCAGCAGTTTTTCCCGGGGTGGAGACACTGAAGCTTTCTTT
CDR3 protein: CASSFSRGGDTEAFF

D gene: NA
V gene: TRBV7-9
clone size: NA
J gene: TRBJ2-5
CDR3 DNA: TGTGCCAGCAGCTCGCCCGGGACACCAGAGACCCAGTACTTC
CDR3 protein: CASSSPGTPETQYF

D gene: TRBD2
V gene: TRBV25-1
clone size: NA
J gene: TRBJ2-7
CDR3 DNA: TGTGCCAGCAGTGGGACTAGCTCAACCTACGAGCAGTACTTC
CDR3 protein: CASSGTSSTYEQYF

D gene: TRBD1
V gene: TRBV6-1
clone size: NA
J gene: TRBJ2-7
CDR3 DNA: TGTGCCAGCAGTCGAACCGGACAGGGGGTCTACGAGCAGTACTTC
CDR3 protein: CASSRTGQGVYEQYF

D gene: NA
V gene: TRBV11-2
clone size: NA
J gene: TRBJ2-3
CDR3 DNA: TGTGCCAGCAGCTTTGGACCGGGGGCAGATACGCAGTATTTT
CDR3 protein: CASSFGPGADTQYF

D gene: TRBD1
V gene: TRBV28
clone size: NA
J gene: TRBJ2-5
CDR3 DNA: TGTGCCAGCAGTTTATACCGGACAGGGGGCTTCGAGACCCAGTACTTC
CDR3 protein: CASSLYRTGGFETQYF

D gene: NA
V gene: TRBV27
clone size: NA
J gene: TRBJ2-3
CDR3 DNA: TGTGCCAGCAGTCCGGGACTGCGGGTAGATACGCAGTATTTT
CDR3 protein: CASSPGLRVDTQYF

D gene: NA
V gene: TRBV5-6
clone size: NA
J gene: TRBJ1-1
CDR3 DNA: TGTGCCAGCAGCTATTGGGGCAGATTATCGCGTGGGAACACTGAAGCTTTCTTT
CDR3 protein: CASSYWGRLSRGNTEAFF

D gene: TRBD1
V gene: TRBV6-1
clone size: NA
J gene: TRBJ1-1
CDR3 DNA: TGTGCCAGCACCTTTAAGGGGGCGTTGGACACTGAAGCTTTCTTT
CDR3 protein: CASTFKGALDTEAFF

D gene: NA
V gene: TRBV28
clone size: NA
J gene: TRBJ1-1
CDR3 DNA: TGTGCCAGCAGCCAAACTCCTGGACTCGGGGCTTTCTTT
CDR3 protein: CASSQTPGLGAFF

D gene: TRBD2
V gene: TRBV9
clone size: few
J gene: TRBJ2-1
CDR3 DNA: TGTGCCAGCAGCCCCAGAGGGACTAGCGGGAGGGCCGACAATGAGCAGTTCTTC
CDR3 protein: CASSPRGTSGRADNEQFF